These 26 T cell receptor beta chains were sequenced from one sample in a study of blood T cell repertoires in COVID-19. The protocol was immunoSEQ multiplex PCR, while the TCRdb copy is restricted to in-frame clones and leaves out a portion. The sample yields around 110,000 clones, over 75% seen once. Material: peripheral blood. The receptors were gathered from a human donor with active COVID-19. The donor label of this sample is uncertain.

This chain links TRBV7-2 with TRBJ2-3, with 10 bases that match TRBD2. The CDR3 has 16 residues. CDR1 and CDR2 (germline): SGHTA, FQGNSA. Trimming removed 2 bases from V and 6 bases from J; junction bases left unmatched: 8. This CDR3 is CASSLQLAGRPDTQYF. The CDR3 nucleotides are TGTGCCAGCAGCTTACAACTAGCGGGGCGACCGGATACGCAGTATTTT.

The gene calls are TRBV11-2 and TRBJ2-7, with D perhaps TRBD2 (7 bases). CDR1 is SGHAT and CDR2 is FQNNGV in the germline V gene. The CDR3 spans 16 residues. V was clipped by 5 bases and J by 2 bases, with 19 bases between them. The CDR3 bases are TGTGCCAGCAGCCATTCTTGGGGGGGCACCCCCTACGAGCAGTACTTC. It encodes CASSHSWGGTPYEQYF.

This clone was detected once. The chain uses TRBV9 and TRBJ1-1, with D possibly matching TRBD1 (5 bases). CDR3 length: 15 amino acids. Germline lookup yields CDR1 SGDLS and CDR2 YYNGEE. V shed 0 bases and J shed 1 base, with 10 bases lying between them. CDR3 sequence (DNA): TGTGCCAGCAGCGTAGTCCCGGGGGAGAACACTGAAGCTTTCTTT. Amino acids: CASSVVPGENTEAFF.

The rearrangement links TRBV11-2 to TRBJ1-2, with TRBD1 as a possible D gene (6 bases). Germline-derived CDR1 and CDR2 are SGHAT and FQNNGV. V was pared by 5 bases and J by 4 bases, with 20 bases between. The CDR3 contains 16 residues. The CDR3 DNA is TGTGCCAGCAGCAAAGGCCCGACACAGGGAGCCTATGGCTACACCTTC. Protein sequence: CASSKGPTQGAYGYTF.

This clone was recorded once. V and J are TRBV5-6 and TRBJ2-2; D ambiguous. V was cut by 1 base and J by 1 base, with 2 bases left in between. Germline V CDR1 and CDR2: SGHDT, YYEEEE. CDR3 length: 13 amino acids. The CDR3 here is CASSLLNTGELFF. CDR3 in DNA: TGTGCCAGCAGCTTGCTGAACACCGGGGAGCTGTTTTTT.

The chain combines TRBV6-2 or TRBV6-3 with TRBJ2-7; unclear D gene. Germline CDR1 MNHEY, CDR2 SVGEGT. The CDR3 has 13 residues. With 3 bases removed from V and 2 bases from J, the gap between germline ends came to 8 bases. DNA for the CDR3: TGTGCCAGCAGTTATCTAAATACCTACGAGCAGTACTTC. This encodes CASSYLNTYEQYF.

This chain connects TRBV7-9 to TRBJ1-2; D might be TRBD1 (5 bases). With 2 bases removed from V and 3 bases from J, the gap between germline ends came to 10 bases. CDR3 length: 14 amino acids. Germline V CDR1 and CDR2: SEHNR, FQNEAQ (reference sequence). In DNA form, the CDR3 reads TGTGCCAGCAGCTTAATCTCGGGGGACTATGGCTACACCTTC. Amino acids: CASSLISGDYGYTF.

This chain connects TRBV15 to TRBJ1-2; a weak D match, TRBD1 (6 bases). The CDR3 runs to 12 residues. Germline V gives CDR1 LNHNV, CDR2 YYDKDF (reference sequence). With 3 bases removed from V and 4 bases from J, the gap between germline ends came to 6 bases. The CDR3 sequence: CATSRTGYGYTF. Here the CDR3 DNA reads TGTGCCACCAGCAGGACAGGCTATGGCTACACCTTC.

This chain links TRBV28 with TRBJ2-2, with a tentative D call TRBD1 (5 bases). Germline-derived CDR1 and CDR2 are MDHEN and SYDVKM. V lost 4 bases and J lost 2, with 14 bases in between. This CDR3 contains 16 residues. The CDR3 bases are TGTGCCAGCAGTTCCTCACAGGTCCATAACACCGGGGAGCTGTTTTTT. Amino acids: CASSSSQVHNTGELFF.

V gene TRBV7-8 combines with J gene TRBJ2-7; D is unresolved. Germline V gives CDR1 SGHVS, CDR2 FQNEAQ. Trimming took 0 bases from V and 10 from J, leaving 10 bases between them. This CDR3 spans 12 amino acids. The CDR3 loop reads CASSLARWAQYF. The CDR3 DNA sequence: TGTGCCAGCAGCTTAGCGCGTTGGGCACAGTACTTC.

This chain joins TRBV7-8 and TRBJ2-1, with D possibly being TRBD2 (5 bases). Looked up from germline, CDR1 is SGHVS and CDR2 is FQNEAQ. The CDR3 runs to 17 residues. Trimming took off 2 bases at V and 0 bases at J, with 14 bases between the two ends. The CDR3 region has the DNA TGTGCCAGCAGCTTATTTTTGCGGGCCTTCTCCTACAATGAGCAGTTCTTC. Protein product: CASSLFLRAFSYNEQFF.

The chain uses TRBV5-4 and TRBJ2-1; 14 positions agree with TRBD2. The CDR3 has 14 residues. From germline, CDR1 is SGHNT and CDR2 YYREEE (reference sequence). The V and J ends lost 9 bases and 10 bases, in that order; junction bases with no gene match: 9. CDR3 sequence: CATQGLAGENEQFF. The DNA of the CDR3 is TGTGCCACACAGGGACTAGCGGGGGAGAACGAGCAGTTCTTC. Looking up the rest from reference TRBV5-4 and TRBJ2-1 gives the full variable domain: ETGVTQSPTHLIKTRGQQVTLRCSSQSGHNTVSWYQQALGQGPQFIFQYYREEENGRGNFPPRFSGLQFPNYSSELNVNALELDDSALYLCATQGLAGENEQFFGPGTRLTVL.

CDR3 loop: CASSLQTTGSNYGYTF. In DNA form, the CDR3 reads TGTGCCAGCAGCCTGCAAACTACAGGGTCTAACTATGGCTACACCTTC. The chain combines TRBV6-2 or TRBV6-3 with TRBJ1-2, with D possibly being TRBD1 (6 bases). This CDR3 has 16 amino acids. Germline V gene data show CDR1 as MNHEY and CDR2 as SVGEGT. The V end lost 6 bases, the J end lost 0 bases, and 17 bases lay between the germline ends.

This clone has just a few counts. The genes are TRBV27 and TRBJ2-7, with 7 bases aligning to TRBD1. With V trimmed by 5 bases and J by 9 bases, 13 bases remained unmatched. Germline V gene data show CDR1 as MNHEY and CDR2 as SMNVEV (reference sequence). This CDR3 has 14 amino acids. The CDR3: CASSPRGRLSGQYF. In nucleotides, the CDR3 is TGTGCCAGCAGTCCGAGGGGGCGGCTTAGTGGGCAGTACTTC.

The V and J genes are TRBV7-2 and TRBJ2-2; 10 positions agree with TRBD2. CDR3 length equals 16 residues. CDR1 and CDR2 (germline): SGHTA, FQGNSA. V lost 2 bases, J lost 7 bases, and 7 bases stayed unmatched. CDR3 DNA: TGTGCCAGCAGCTTATCCCTAGCGGGGGTGGGCGGGGAGCTGTTTTTT. Translation gives CASSLSLAGVGGELFF.

This clone appeared a few times. The V and J genes are TRBV6-5 and TRBJ1-3; D ambiguous. This CDR3 contains 14 residues. The V end was cut by 7 bases, the J end by 3 bases, with 13 bases between. Per the germline V gene, CDR1 is MNHEY and CDR2 is SVGAGI. In nucleotides, the CDR3 is TGTGCCAGCATATCCAGATTTGGTGGAAACACCATATATTTT. Protein sequence: CASISRFGGNTIYF.

This chain connects TRBV6-2 or TRBV6-3 to TRBJ1-2; a weak D match, TRBD1 (5 bases). The V end was cut by 4 bases, the J end by 14 bases, with 17 bases between. This CDR3 is 12 amino acids long. Germline V gene sequence: CDR1 MNHEY, CDR2 SVGEGT. The chain's CDR3 is CASSFAGGLNTF. The CDR3 bases are TGTGCCAGCAGTTTCGCCGGGGGATTGAATACCTTC.

The rearrangement links TRBV7-2 to TRBJ1-5; 8 bases are a match to TRBD1. This CDR3 region has 14 residues. Germline CDR1 reads SGHTA; CDR2 reads FQGNSA. The V segment lost 4 bases and the J segment 2 bases; nucleotides outside the gene matches: 1. In DNA, the CDR3 is TGTGCCAGCAGCTGGGGACAGGGCAATCAGCCCCAGCATTTT. It codes for CASSWGQGNQPQHF.

The V and J genes are TRBV27 and TRBJ2-1, with 11 positions matching TRBD1. CDR1 is MNHEY and CDR2 is SMNVEV in the germline V gene (reference sequence). The trim removed 8 bases at V and 1 base at J, leaving 7 bases unmatched. The CDR3 is 16 amino acids. Written as DNA, the CDR3 is TGTGCCAGCTGGACAGGGGGCCTAGGGTCCTACAATGAGCAGTTCTTC. It yields the protein CASWTGGLGSYNEQFF.

V gene TRBV2 combines with J gene TRBJ1-1, with D possibly TRBD1 on 5 matching bases. Trimming took 7 bases from V and 0 from J, leaving 12 bases between them. The CDR3 is 14 amino acids. CDR1 and CDR2 (germline): SNHLY, FYNNEI. CDR3 bases: TGTGCCAGCACCCAGGACAACTTGAACACTGAAGCTTTCTTT. This gives the protein CASTQDNLNTEAFF.

The chain uses TRBV11-3 and TRBJ2-7, with TRBD1 as a possible D gene (5 bases). V was pared by 0 bases and J by 3 bases, with 12 bases between. Germline CDR1 is SGHNT and CDR2 is YENEEA. This CDR3 is built from 15 residues. The CDR3: CASSLEGGQNYEQYF. Written as DNA, the CDR3 is TGTGCCAGCAGCTTAGAGGGTGGACAAAACTACGAGCAGTACTTC.

The chain combines TRBV5-4 with TRBJ1-1, with D unresolved. Germline CDR1 and CDR2: SGHNT and YYREEE (reference sequence). The CDR3 sequence is 14 residues long. The V end lost 3 bases, the J end lost 4 bases, and 13 bases lay between the germline ends. The CDR3 DNA follows: TGTGCCAGCAGCTCAAGGAGGGAAGGCACTGAAGCTTTCTTT. It codes for CASSSRREGTEAFF.

The chain joins TRBV18 to TRBJ2-5; TRBD1 matches 7 bases. The CDR3 is 14 amino acids. In germline, CDR1 is KGHSH, CDR2 LQKENI. The junction had 2 bases not matched to a gene; V was cut back by 3 bases and J by 1 base. The CDR3 spells CASSPGQAQETQYF. CDR3 bases: TGTGCCAGCTCACCCGGACAGGCCCAAGAGACCCAGTACTTC. The full variable domain, in which reference TRBV18 and TRBJ2-5 provide the parts outside the CDR3, is NAGVMQNPRHLVRRRGQEARLRCSPMKGHSHVYWYRQLPEEGLKFMVYLQKENIIDESGMPKERFSAEFPKEGPSILRIQQVVRGDSAAYFCASSPGQAQETQYFGPGTRLLVL.

The rearrangement links TRBV6-2 or TRBV6-3 to TRBJ1-1; TRBD1 matches 8 bases. V shed 2 bases and J 0 bases; nucleotides not matched to a gene: 8. The CDR3 length is 17 residues. Germline CDR1 reads MNHEY; CDR2 reads SVGEGT. CDR3 sequence reads: CASSYRGTGHMNTEAFF. CDR3 bases: TGTGCCAGCAGTTACAGGGGGACAGGCCACATGAACACTGAAGCTTTCTTT.

The genes are TRBV7-2 and TRBJ2-7, with 7 positions matching TRBD2. Germline V gene data show CDR1 as SGHTA and CDR2 as FQGNSA. V trimming: 5 bases; J trimming: 0 bases; junction bases outside the gene matches: 7. The CDR3 consists of 15 residues. This CDR3 reads CASSHAGGSSYEQYF. CDR3 coding DNA: TGTGCCAGCAGCCATGCCGGGGGGAGCTCCTACGAGCAGTACTTC.

The chain uses TRBV28 and TRBJ2-5, with 7 bases fitting TRBD2. V shed 1 base, J shed 7 bases, and the junction held 15 bases outside the gene matches. CDR1 and CDR2 (germline): MDHEN, SYDVKM. The CDR3 sequence is 17 residues long. Here the CDR3 DNA reads TGTGCCAGCAGTTTATCGGGGTTTTTCGGGGGGTTGGGGACCCAGTACTTC. This translates into CASSLSGFFGGLGTQYF. Using reference TRBV28 and TRBJ2-5 for the parts outside the CDR3, the full variable domain is DVKVTQSSRYLVKRTGEKVFLECVQDMDHENMFWYRQDPGLGLRLIYFSYDVKMKEKGDIPEGYSVSREKKERFSLILESASTNQTSMYLCASSLSGFFGGLGTQYFGPGTRLLVL.